This T cell receptor beta chain is drawn from a study of blood T cell repertoires in COVID-19 (dated by TCRdb to between 2020 and 2021). Background on the whole study: Samples covering the acute and convalescent phases of COVID-19 were provided by collaborators in the United States, Italy and Spain. The prospective study material was composed of cDNA or gDNA derived from T cells, B-cell-depleted T cells, or PBMCs. Deeply sampled blood TCRbeta repertoires from subjects exposed to, actively infected with, or recovered from COVID-19 were included in the dataset. The repertoires were released in a freely available public database meant as a resource for research on the immune response to SARS-CoV-2. Samples came from the ongoing ImmuneRACE study (first 160 participants) plus 1,254 subjects from 6 global collaborators. The sample metadata nearly always contained a de-identified subject ID, COVID-19 status, age in years and sex. Where available, HLA class I and class II types were obtained from metadata supplied by the sample provider rather than from assay-based typing.

A word on this clone: No antigen is known for it. The input lacks base qualities; no much larger clone sits a single base away.

Each collaborating institution followed its own protocols to collect whole blood in K2EDTA tubes. For TCRbeta analysis, collaborators shipped samples in one of three forms: frozen whole blood, isolated PBMCs, or DNA extracted from either of those sample types. What the study reported, not specific to this receptor: How much clinical and demographic metadata was included differed by source and by participant, and the metadata was provided uncurated.

Its CDR3 holds 13 amino acids, cysteine through phenylalanine. The only DNA kept is the CDR3, 39 bases in frame from the first base. CDR1 and CDR2 are drawn from the germline V gene: MNHNS, SASEGT. Trimming leaves V shorter by 1 base and J shorter by 7 bases, with the junction holding 3 bases beyond the gene matches. The immunoSEQ Assay, a bias-controlled multiplex PCR, was used to amplify TCRbeta CDR3 regions from genomic DNA. For the original study's pipeline: Nucleated cell counts per sample were estimated from amplification of reference gene primers within the assay. To quantify the absolute abundance of each unique TCRbeta CDR3 rearrangement, sequence reads were collapsed and filtered. For each sample, productive Simpson clonality was calculated as the square root of Simpson's diversity index across productive rearrangements. This is the immuneACCESS table as TCRdb keeps it, with only in-frame sequences that have V and J called. A part of the clones is gone; compared with another copy, unresolved V genes explain less than half, and the rest is unexplained. V and J calls and clone size are copied from that table; D and trimming were computed from the DNA. The sample table lists about 98,000 clones, approximately 81% of them with a count of one. About 10% of the sample goes to the ten largest clones.

Sequenced material: peripheral blood. The chain was built from TRBV6-1 and TRBJ1-2, and 7 bases in between align with TRBD1. The clonotype comes from a woman older than 75 with acute or convalescent COVID-19. DNA sequence: TGTGCCAGCAGTGAAGAAGGGACAGCTGGCTACACCTTC. It translates to CASSEEGTAGYTF.